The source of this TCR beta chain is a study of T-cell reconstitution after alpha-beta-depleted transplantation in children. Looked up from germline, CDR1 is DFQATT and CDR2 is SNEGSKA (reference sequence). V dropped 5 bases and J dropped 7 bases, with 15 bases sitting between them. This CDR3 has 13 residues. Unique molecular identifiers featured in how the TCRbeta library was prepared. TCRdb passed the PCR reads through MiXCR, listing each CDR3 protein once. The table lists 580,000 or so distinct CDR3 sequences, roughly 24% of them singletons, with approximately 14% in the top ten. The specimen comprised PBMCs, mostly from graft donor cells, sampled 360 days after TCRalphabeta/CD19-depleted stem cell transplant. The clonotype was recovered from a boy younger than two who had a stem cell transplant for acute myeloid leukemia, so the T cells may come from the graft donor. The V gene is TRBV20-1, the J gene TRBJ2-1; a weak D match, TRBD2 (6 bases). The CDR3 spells CSAVPSGRNEQFF. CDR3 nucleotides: TGCAGTGCTGTCCCGTCGGGGAGGAATGAGCAGTTCTTC.